The 10 T cell receptor beta chains below come from one sample, sequenced in a study of T cells in Graves' hyperthyroidism and ophthalmopathy. The investigators amplified TCR beta CDR3 regions from RNA transcripts. The HTBI primer set served for first-round RT-PCR of the TCR CDR3. MiXCR, applied by TCRdb to the multiplex PCR reads, yields one record per CDR3 protein. Counted here are approximately 400,000 distinct CDR3 sequences, 14% to 15% occurring once; the ten biggest clones make up 32%. The sequencing input was blood. All receptors come from a woman younger than 45 with Graves' hyperthyroidism.

This clonotype was picked up a small number of times. This sequence joins TRBV5-1 and TRBJ2-1, with D perhaps matching TRBD2 (5 bases). V dropped 4 bases and J dropped 5 bases, with 16 bases sitting between them. Germline loops: CDR1 SGHRS, CDR2 YFSETQ. The CDR3 extends over 15 amino acids. The CDR3 bases are TGCGCCAGCAGCCCGGACTTTAGACGGGACAATGAGCAGTTCTTC. Translation gives CASSPDFRRDNEQFF.

This clonotype showed up many times. The genes are TRBV28 and TRBJ2-5, with TRBD2 as a possible D gene (6 bases). CDR1 MDHEN and CDR2 SYDVKM come from the germline V gene. CDR3 length equals 15 residues. Trimming shortened V by 6 bases and J by 6 bases, and 20 bases separated the two germline ends. The CDR3 DNA reads TGTGCCAGCAGCACCGGGCCTGCGGGGAGGAAGACCCAGTACTTC. This gives the protein CASSTGPAGRKTQYF. Using reference TRBV28 and TRBJ2-5 for the parts outside the CDR3, the full variable domain is DVKVTQSSRYLVKRTGEKVFLECVQDMDHENMFWYRQDPGLGLRLIYFSYDVKMKEKGDIPEGYSVSREKKERFSLILESASTNQTSMYLCASSTGPAGRKTQYFGPGTRLLVL.

This clonotype was recorded a few times. The chain combines TRBV6-1 with TRBJ2-1; the match to TRBD2 covers 16 bases. Losses at the gene ends were 6 bases for V and 0 bases for J; bases not matched to a gene: 5. Germline CDR1 is MNHNS and CDR2 is SASEGT. The CDR3 contains 18 residues. CDR3 sequence: CASSRGTSGRDSYNEQFF. In DNA, the CDR3 is TGTGCCAGCAGCCGCGGGACTAGCGGGAGGGACTCCTACAATGAGCAGTTCTTC.

In regard to this clonotype: One end of the junction is discordant with germline, which a read error may explain. The rearrangement joins TRBV7-7 to TRBJ2-5; D possibly corresponds to TRBD2 (6 bases). The CDR3 runs 14 residues. Germline V lookup: CDR1 SSHAT, CDR2 FNYEAQ (reference sequence). Here the CDR3 reads CASSLRGAGETQYF. The CDR3 coding sequence is TGTGCTAGCAGCCTCCGGGGAGCGGGAGAGACCCAGTACTTC.

The chain uses TRBV6-1 and TRBJ2-3; 16 nucleotides line up with TRBD2. Losses at the gene ends were 5 bases for V and 2 bases for J; bases not matched to a gene: 10. Germline-derived CDR1 and CDR2 are MNHNS and SASEGT. The CDR3 runs 19 residues. CDR3 DNA: TGTGCCAGCAGTCAAACCGGGACTAGCGGGAGGGCAATCACAGATACGCAGTATTTT. Residues: CASSQTGTSGRAITDTQYF.

This clonotype came up a few times. The chain joins TRBV7-9 to TRBJ2-3, with TRBD1 matching over 8 bases. CDR1 and CDR2 (germline): SEHNR, FQNEAQ (reference sequence). The CDR3 runs 15 residues. The V and J ends lost 5 bases and 4 bases, in that order; junction bases with no gene match: 8. In nucleotides, the CDR3 is TGTGCCAGCAGCAAGTGGACAGGGCCGGCAGATACGCAGTATTTT. Its protein is CASSKWTGPADTQYF. Supplemented by reference TRBV7-9 and TRBJ2-3, the full variable domain reads DTGVSQNPRHKITKRGQNVTFRCDPISEHNRLYWYRQTLGQGPEFLTYFQNEAQLEKSRLLSDRFSAERPKGSFSTLEIQRTEQGDSAMYLCASSKWTGPADTQYFGPGTRLTVL.

This clonotype has a count of ten or more. V gene TRBV6-1 combines with J gene TRBJ1-2, with TRBD1 matching over 7 bases. With V trimmed by 6 bases and J by 4 bases, 8 bases remained unmatched. CDR1 MNHNS and CDR2 SASEGT come from the germline V gene. This CDR3 spans 14 amino acids. The CDR3 reads CASSQEGGGYGYTF. Here the CDR3 DNA reads TGTGCCAGCAGCCAGGAAGGGGGCGGCTATGGCTACACCTTC.

The chain is built from TRBV6-1 and TRBJ1-4; 9 bases fit TRBD1. The germline V gene has CDR1 MNHNS and CDR2 SASEGT. The CDR3 is made up of 17 amino acids. V lost 10 bases to trimming and J lost 0 bases; unmatched junction nucleotides: 12. The DNA of the CDR3 is TGTGCCACCCGGGGACAGGGACTCTCTGCAACTAATGAAAAACTGTTTTTT. This gives the protein CATRGQGLSATNEKLFF.

This clonotype was detected many times. The chain carries TRBV5-1 and TRBJ2-7; weak D call: TRBD1 (6 bases). The CDR3 is 13 residues long. Germline loops: CDR1 SGHRS, CDR2 YFSETQ. V lost 4 bases to trimming and J lost 2 bases, with 10 bases between them. This CDR3 is CASSAGQPYEQYF. The CDR3 region has the DNA TGCGCCAGCAGCGCAGGACAGCCCTACGAGCAGTACTTC. The full variable domain, its missing parts supplied by reference TRBV5-1 and TRBJ2-7, is KAGVTQTPRYLIKTRGQQVTLSCSPISGHRSVSWYQQTPGQGLQFLFEYFSETQRNKGNFPGRFSGRQFSNSRSEMNVSTLELGDSALYLCASSAGQPYEQYFGPGTRLTVT.

The sample holds one count of this clonotype. A read error is possible here, since a much larger clone lies one base away. V and J are TRBV20-1 and TRBJ2-7; 8 bases fit TRBD2. Germline CDR1 reads DFQATT; CDR2 reads SNEGSKA (reference sequence). The CDR3 is 15 amino acids. Unmatched junction bases numbered 13, after V lost 2 bases and J lost 7 bases. Written as DNA, the CDR3 is TGCAGTGCTAGACTAACTAGCATTCGGGGGGGTGAGCAGTACTTC. Amino acid sequence: CSARLTSIRGGEQYF.